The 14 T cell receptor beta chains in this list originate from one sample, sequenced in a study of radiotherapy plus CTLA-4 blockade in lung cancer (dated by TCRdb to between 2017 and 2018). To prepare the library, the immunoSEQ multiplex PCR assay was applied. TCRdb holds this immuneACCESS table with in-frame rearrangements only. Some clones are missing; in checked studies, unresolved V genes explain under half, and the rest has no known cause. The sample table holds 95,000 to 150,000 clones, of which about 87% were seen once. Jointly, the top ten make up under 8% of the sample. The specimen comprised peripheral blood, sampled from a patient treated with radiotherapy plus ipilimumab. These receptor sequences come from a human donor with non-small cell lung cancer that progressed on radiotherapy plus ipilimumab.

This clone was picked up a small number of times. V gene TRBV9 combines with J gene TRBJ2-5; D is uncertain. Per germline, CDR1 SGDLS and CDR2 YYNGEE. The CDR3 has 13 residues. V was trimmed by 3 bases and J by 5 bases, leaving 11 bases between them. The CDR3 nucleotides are TGTGCCAGCAGCGCCCGCTTGGAGGAGACCCAGTACTTC. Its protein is CASSARLEETQYF.

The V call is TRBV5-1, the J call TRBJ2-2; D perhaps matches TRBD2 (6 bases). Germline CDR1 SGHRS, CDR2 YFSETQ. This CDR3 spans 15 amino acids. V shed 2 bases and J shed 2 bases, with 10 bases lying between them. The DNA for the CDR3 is TGCGCCAGCAGCTTTTTGGGGGGAAACACCGGGGAGCTGTTTTTT. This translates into CASSFLGGNTGELFF.

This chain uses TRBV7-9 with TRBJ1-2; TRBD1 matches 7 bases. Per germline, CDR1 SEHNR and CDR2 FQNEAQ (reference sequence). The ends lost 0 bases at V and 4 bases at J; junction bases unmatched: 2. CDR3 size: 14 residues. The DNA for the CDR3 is TGTGCCAGCAGCTTAGCGGGACAGAGCTATGGCTACACCTTC. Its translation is CASSLAGQSYGYTF.

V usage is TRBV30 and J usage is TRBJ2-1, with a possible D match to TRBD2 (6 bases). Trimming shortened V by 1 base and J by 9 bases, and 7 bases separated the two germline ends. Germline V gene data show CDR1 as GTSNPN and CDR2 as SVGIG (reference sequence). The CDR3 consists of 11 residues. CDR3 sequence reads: CAWSEGGEQFF. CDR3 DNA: TGTGCCTGGAGTGAGGGAGGTGAGCAGTTCTTC.

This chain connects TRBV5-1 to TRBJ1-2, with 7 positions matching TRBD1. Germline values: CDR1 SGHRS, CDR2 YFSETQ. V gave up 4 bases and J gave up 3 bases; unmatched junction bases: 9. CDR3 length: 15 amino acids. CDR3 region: CASSRTQGEDYGYTF. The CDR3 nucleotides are TGCGCCAGCAGCAGGACCCAGGGGGAGGACTATGGCTACACCTTC.

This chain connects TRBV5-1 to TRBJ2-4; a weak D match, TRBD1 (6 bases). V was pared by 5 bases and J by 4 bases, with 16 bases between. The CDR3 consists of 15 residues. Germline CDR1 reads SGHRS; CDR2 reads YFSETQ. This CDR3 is CASRTTGTGKNIQYF. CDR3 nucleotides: TGCGCCAGCAGAACCACAGGGACCGGGAAAAACATTCAGTACTTC.

Here the CDR3 reads CASSLAAAFNSPLHF. The CDR3, as DNA: TGCGCCAGCAGCTTGGCGGCAGCTTTTAATTCACCCCTCCACTTT. The J gene is TRBJ1-6, the V gene TRBV5-1, with unresolved D. The ends were cut back, 0 bases at V and 6 bases at J, with 10 bases in the middle. The length of the CDR3 is 15 residues. Germline assignment: CDR1 SGHRS and CDR2 YFSETQ.

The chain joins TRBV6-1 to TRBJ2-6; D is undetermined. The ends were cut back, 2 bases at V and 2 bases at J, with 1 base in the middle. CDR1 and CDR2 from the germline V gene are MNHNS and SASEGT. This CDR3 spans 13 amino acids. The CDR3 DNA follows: TGTGCCAGCAGTGAACCTGGGGCCAACGTCCTGACTTTC. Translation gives CASSEPGANVLTF.

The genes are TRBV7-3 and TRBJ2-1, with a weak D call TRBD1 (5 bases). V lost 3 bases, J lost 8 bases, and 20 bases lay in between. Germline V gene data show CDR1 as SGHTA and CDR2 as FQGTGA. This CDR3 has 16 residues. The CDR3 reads CASSLGNLREGHEQFF. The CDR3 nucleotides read TGTGCCAGCAGCTTGGGGAATCTCAGGGAAGGTCATGAGCAGTTCTTC.

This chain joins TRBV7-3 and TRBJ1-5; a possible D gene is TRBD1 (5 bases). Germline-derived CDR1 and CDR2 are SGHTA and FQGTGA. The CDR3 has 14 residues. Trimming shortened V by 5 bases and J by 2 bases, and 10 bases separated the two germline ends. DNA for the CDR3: TGTGCCAGCAGCCCCTCGGGGGGCAATCAGCCCCAGCATTTT. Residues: CASSPSGGNQPQHF. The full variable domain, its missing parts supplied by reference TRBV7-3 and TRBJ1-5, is GAGVSQTPSNKVTEKGKYVELRCDPISGHTALYWYRQSLGQGPEFLIYFQGTGAADDSGLPNDRFFAVRPEGSVSTLKIQRTERGDSAVYLCASSPSGGNQPQHFGDGTRLSIL.

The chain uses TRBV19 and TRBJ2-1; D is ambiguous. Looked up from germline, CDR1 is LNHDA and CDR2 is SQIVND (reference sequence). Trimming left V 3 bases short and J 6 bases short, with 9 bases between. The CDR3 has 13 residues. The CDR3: CASSIAQSNEQFF. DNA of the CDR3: TGTGCCAGTAGTATTGCCCAGAGCAATGAGCAGTTCTTC.

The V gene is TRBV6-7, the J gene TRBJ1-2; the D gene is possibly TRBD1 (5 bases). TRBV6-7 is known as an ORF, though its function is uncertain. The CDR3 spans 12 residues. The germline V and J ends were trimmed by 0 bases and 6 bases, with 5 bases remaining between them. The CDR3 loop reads CASSYSTDGYTF. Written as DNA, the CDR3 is TGTGCCAGCAGTTACTCGACAGATGGCTACACCTTC.

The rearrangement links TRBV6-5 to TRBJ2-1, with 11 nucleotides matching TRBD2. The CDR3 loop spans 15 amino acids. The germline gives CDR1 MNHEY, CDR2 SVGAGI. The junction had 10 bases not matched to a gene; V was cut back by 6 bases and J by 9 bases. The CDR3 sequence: CASRKLAGESGEQFF. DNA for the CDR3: TGTGCCAGCAGAAAACTAGCGGGAGAGAGTGGTGAGCAGTTCTTC.

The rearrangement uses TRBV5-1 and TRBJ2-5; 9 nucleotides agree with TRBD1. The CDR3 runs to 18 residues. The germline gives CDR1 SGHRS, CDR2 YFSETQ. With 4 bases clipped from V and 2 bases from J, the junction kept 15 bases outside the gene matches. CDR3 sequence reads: CASSLGQGNWVAQETQYF. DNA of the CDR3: TGCGCCAGCAGCCTAGGACAGGGGAATTGGGTAGCGCAAGAGACCCAGTACTTC.